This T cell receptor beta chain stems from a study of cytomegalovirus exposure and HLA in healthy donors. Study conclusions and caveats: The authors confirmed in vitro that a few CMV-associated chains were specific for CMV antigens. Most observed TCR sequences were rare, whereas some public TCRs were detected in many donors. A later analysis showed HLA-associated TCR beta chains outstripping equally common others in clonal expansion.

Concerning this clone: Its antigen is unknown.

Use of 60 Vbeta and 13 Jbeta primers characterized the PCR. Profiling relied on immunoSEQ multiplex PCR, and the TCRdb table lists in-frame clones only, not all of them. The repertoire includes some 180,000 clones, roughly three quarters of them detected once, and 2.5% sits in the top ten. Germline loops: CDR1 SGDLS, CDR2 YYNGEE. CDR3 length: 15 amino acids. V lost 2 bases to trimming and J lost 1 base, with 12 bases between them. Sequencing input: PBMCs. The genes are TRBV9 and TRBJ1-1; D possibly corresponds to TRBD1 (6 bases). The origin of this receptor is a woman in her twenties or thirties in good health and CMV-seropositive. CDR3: CASSVWTDPNTEAFF. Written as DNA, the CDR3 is TGTGCCAGCAGCGTTTGGACAGACCCGAACACTGAAGCTTTCTTT.